These 30 T cell receptor beta chains came from one sample sequenced in a study of cytomegalovirus exposure and HLA in healthy donors. The PCR was carried out with 60 Vbeta primers and 13 Jbeta primers. The repertoire was sequenced with immunoSEQ multiplex PCR; TCRdb's copy has only in-frame clones and lacks some. The sample has around 140,000 clones, 70% to 90% seen once; the top ten hold roughly 1.4%. The sequenced sample consisted of PBMCs. The source is a man aged 35 to 55 in good health and CMV-seronegative.

This clone appeared a few times. For the CDR3, the DNA is TGTGCCAGTAGTATAAGTGCGTCGTTGGTCCTAGGCTATGGCTACACCTTC. As protein: CASSISASLVLGYGYTF. J is TRBJ1-2 and V is TRBV19; D is unresolved. V lost 2 bases to trimming and J lost 4 bases, with 20 bases between them. This CDR3 region has 17 residues. Germline assignment: CDR1 LNHDA and CDR2 SQIVND (reference sequence).

The V and J genes are TRBV19 and TRBJ2-5; 11 nucleotides agree with TRBD2. The germline CDR1 and CDR2 sequences are LNHDA and SQIVND (reference sequence). Unmatched junction bases numbered 15, after V lost 7 bases and J lost 2 bases. The CDR3 is made up of 18 amino acids. CDR3 nucleotide sequence: TGTGCCAGTACTCCTGGGGTTAGCGGGGGGGCCGATCAAGAGACCCAGTACTTC. The encoded protein is CASTPGVSGGADQETQYF.

The genes are TRBV7-9 and TRBJ1-2; TRBD1 matches 10 bases. The V segment lost 5 bases and the J segment 7 bases; nucleotides outside the gene matches: 4. CDR3 length equals 13 residues. Germline CDR1 reads SEHNR; CDR2 reads FQNEAQ (reference sequence). The CDR3 protein is CASSPRTGGGYTF. The CDR3 DNA reads TGTGCCAGCAGCCCGAGGACAGGGGGTGGCTACACCTTC.

This clone was counted once. This chain joins TRBV27 and TRBJ2-1; D may be TRBD2 (5 bases). Trimming stripped 1 base from V and 9 bases from J, with 10 bases between. The germline V gene has CDR1 MNHEY and CDR2 SMNVEV (reference sequence). This CDR3 region has 13 residues. The CDR3 sequence: CASSLWELGEQFF. The CDR3 DNA follows: TGTGCCAGCAGTTTATGGGAACTAGGTGAGCAGTTCTTC.

The V call is TRBV4-1, the J call TRBJ1-2; 9 positions agree with TRBD1. Germline-derived CDR1 and CDR2 are MGHRA and YSYEKL. Trimming took 5 bases from V and 7 from J; bases not matched to a gene: 8. The CDR3 covers 14 residues. The CDR3: CASSYVRTGAGYTF. The DNA of the CDR3 is TGCGCCAGCAGCTACGTTAGGACAGGGGCTGGCTACACCTTC.

The gene calls are TRBV6-5 and TRBJ2-7; TRBD1 is a possible D gene (5 bases). The germline V and J ends were trimmed by 8 bases and 4 bases, with 12 bases remaining between them. The CDR3 length is 12 residues. Per the germline V gene, CDR1 is MNHEY and CDR2 is SVGAGI. The CDR3 coding sequence is TGTGCCAGCGCTCCTGACAGATACGAGCAGTACTTC. Translated: CASAPDRYEQYF.

The chain recombines TRBV5-1 with TRBJ1-4; possibly TRBD1 for D (5 bases). The CDR3 consists of 13 residues. With 10 bases removed from V and 4 bases from J, the gap between germline ends came to 14 bases. The germline V gene has CDR1 SGHRS and CDR2 YFSETQ. The chain's CDR3 is CASRASGNEKLFF. The CDR3 bases are TGCGCCTCCAGGGCAAGTGGTAATGAAAAACTGTTTTTT.

The chain is built from TRBV6-5 and TRBJ2-7; D may be TRBD1 (5 bases). The CDR3 runs to 12 residues. The germline gives CDR1 MNHEY, CDR2 SVGAGI. V lost 8 bases and J 2 bases, leaving 10 bases between the germline ends. The DNA of the CDR3 is TGTGCCAGCGGAGACAGCACCTACGAGCAGTACTTC. The encoded protein is CASGDSTYEQYF.

The chain uses TRBV5-4 and TRBJ2-5; D is perhaps TRBD2 (6 bases). Germline lookup yields CDR1 SGHNT and CDR2 YYREEE (reference sequence). V lost 4 bases, J lost 11 bases, and 18 bases lay in between. The CDR3 has 13 amino acids. The CDR3 region has the DNA TGTGCCAGCAGCATGGACCTTCGGAGGGAGCAGTACTTC. Translation gives CASSMDLRREQYF.

A remark on this clone: The junction departs from the called germline gene at one end, perhaps through a read error. The chain links TRBV7-7 to TRBJ2-3, with D unclear. This CDR3 region has 15 residues. Germline values: CDR1 SSHAT, CDR2 FNYEAQ (reference sequence). The CDR3 sequence: CASSLSGRSTDTQYF. DNA of the CDR3: TGTGCTAGCAGCTTGTCCGGTCGGAGCACAGATACGCAGTATTTT.

The CDR3 DNA is TGCGCCAGCAGCTTCGGGACAGACCATTTTTATGGCTACACCTTC. It is translated as CASSFGTDHFYGYTF. The J gene is TRBJ1-2, the V gene TRBV5-1, with TRBD1 matching 7 bases. V lost 2 bases, J lost 5 bases, and 9 bases stayed unmatched. The V gene's germline CDR1 is SGHRS and CDR2 YFSETQ. This CDR3 region has 15 residues.

This rearrangement joins TRBV5-6 to TRBJ2-5, with D perhaps TRBD2 (5 bases). The tail of the sequence fits TRBJ2-7 better, so the J call may be wrong. The CDR3 has 16 amino acids. Germline V gene sequence: CDR1 SGHDT, CDR2 YYEEEE. The CDR3 DNA reads as TGTGCCAGCAGCATCACCCTAGCCTATAGCTCCTACGAGCAGTACTTC. It yields the protein CASSITLAYSSYEQYF.

This chain uses TRBV27 with TRBJ2-2, with a weak D call TRBD2 (6 bases). This CDR3 comprises 14 residues. CDR1 MNHEY and CDR2 SMNVEV come from the germline V gene (reference sequence). V was trimmed by 2 bases and J by 8 bases, leaving 12 bases between them. CDR3 DNA: TGTGCCAGCAGTTTACTAGCGTTGAGGGGGGAGCTGTTTTTT. Protein sequence: CASSLLALRGELFF.

The chain couples TRBV2 to TRBJ1-6, with TRBD1 matching over 7 bases. Looked up from germline, CDR1 is SNHLY and CDR2 is FYNNEI. Trimming at V came to 6 bases and at J to 7 bases, leaving 6 bases not matched to a gene. There are 14 residues in the CDR3. Written as DNA, the CDR3 is TGTGCCAGCAGCGCGGACAGGATAAATTCACCCCTCCACTTT. Translated, it gives CASSADRINSPLHF. Using reference TRBV2 and TRBJ1-6 for the parts outside the CDR3, the full variable domain is EPEVTQTPSHQVTQMGQEVILRCVPISNHLYFYWYRQILGQKVEFLVSFYNNEISEKSEIFDDQFSVERPDGSNFTLKIRSTKLEDSAMYFCASSADRINSPLHFGNGTRLTVT.

V usage is TRBV4-2 and J usage is TRBJ1-6; a possible D gene is TRBD1 (5 bases). CDR1 LGHNA and CDR2 YNFKEQ come from the germline V gene. The germline V and J ends were trimmed by 4 bases and 10 bases, with 14 bases remaining between them. CDR3 length: 14 amino acids. The CDR3 protein is CASSPGGARSPLHF. In DNA form, the CDR3 reads TGTGCCAGCAGCCCAGGAGGGGCAAGGTCACCCCTCCACTTT.

The V and J genes are TRBV11-3 and TRBJ2-7, with D hard to call. Trimming pared 8 bases from V and 8 bases from J, leaving 25 bases between. The germline CDR1 and CDR2 sequences are SGHNT and YENEEA. CDR3 length: 15 amino acids. In DNA, the CDR3 is TGTGCCAGCGCCAACCGGAAACAGAAGATCTTACAGCAGTACTTC. Translated: CASANRKQKILQQYF.

This chain joins TRBV18 and TRBJ1-4, with unresolved D. This CDR3 is built from 15 residues. The V end lost 1 base, the J end lost 0 bases, and 6 bases lay between the germline ends. The germline V gene has CDR1 KGHSH and CDR2 LQKENI. CDR3 protein: CASSPLASTNEKLFF. CDR3 nucleotides: TGTGCCAGCTCACCACTTGCGTCAACTAATGAAAAACTGTTTTTT.

The chain couples TRBV2 to TRBJ2-5, with 9 bases that match TRBD1. Germline CDR1 is SNHLY and CDR2 is FYNNEI. The V segment lost 6 bases and the J segment 2 bases; nucleotides outside the gene matches: 4. CDR3 size: 14 residues. CDR3 sequence: CASSFDRGQETQYF. For the CDR3, the DNA is TGTGCCAGCAGCTTCGACAGGGGGCAAGAGACCCAGTACTTC.

The CDR3 DNA reads TGCGCCAGCAGCCAAGATCGGACAGGAGTTGGCTATGGCTACACCTTC. This codes for CASSQDRTGVGYGYTF. V is TRBV4-3 and J is TRBJ1-2, with 7 bases fitting TRBD1. Germline V gene sequence: CDR1 LGHNA, CDR2 YSLEER. This CDR3 has 16 amino acids. Trimming removed 0 bases from V and 4 bases from J; junction bases left unmatched: 8.

This chain connects TRBV5-6 to TRBJ1-2; 7 nucleotides match TRBD1. This CDR3 spans 18 amino acids. Germline V gene sequence: CDR1 SGHDT, CDR2 YYEEEE. V gave up 0 bases and J gave up 1 base; unmatched junction bases: 12. The CDR3 bases are TGTGCCAGCAGCTTGGATCGGCCAGGGGGTTCTCTTAACTATGGCTACACCTTC. This encodes CASSLDRPGGSLNYGYTF.

In DNA, the CDR3 is TGTGCCTGGAGTGTCGACAGGGGTAGTGGCTACACCTTC. Amino acid sequence: CAWSVDRGSGYTF. The genes are TRBV30 and TRBJ1-2; TRBD1 aligns across 8 bases. The CDR3 sequence is 13 residues long. The germline gives CDR1 GTSNPN, CDR2 SVGIG (reference sequence). The V and J ends lost 0 bases and 7 bases, in that order; junction bases with no gene match: 4. The variable domain in full, with the rest retrieved from reference TRBV30 and TRBJ1-2, is SQTIHQWPATLVQPVGSPLSLECTVEGTSNPNLYWYRQAAGRGLQLLFYSVGIGQISSEVPQNLSASRPQDRQFILSSKKLLLSDSGFYLCAWSVDRGSGYTFGSGTRLTVV.

V gene TRBV11-2 combines with J gene TRBJ2-5, with TRBD2 identical over 13 bases. The length of the CDR3 is 15 residues. Germline CDR1 reads SGHAT; CDR2 reads FQNNGV. With 4 bases clipped from V and 5 bases from J, the junction kept 4 bases outside the gene matches. In DNA, the CDR3 is TGTGCCAGCAGCTCGGGACTAGCGGGATGGGAGACCCAGTACTTC. Translated, it gives CASSSGLAGWETQYF.

In DNA form, the CDR3 reads TGTGCCAGCAGCTTGGGGGCGGGCTCCTATAATTCACCCCTCCACTTT. Residues: CASSLGAGSYNSPLHF. The chain carries TRBV5-6 and TRBJ1-6; D gene uncertain. Trimming removed 0 bases from V and 0 bases from J, with 7 bases in between. The CDR3 loop spans 16 amino acids. Per germline, CDR1 SGHDT and CDR2 YYEEEE.

The rearrangement links TRBV27 to TRBJ1-2; the D gene is possibly TRBD1 (5 bases). This CDR3 has 14 amino acids. The germline V gene encodes CDR1 MNHEY and CDR2 SMNVEV (reference sequence). V was clipped by 0 bases and J by 6 bases, with 11 bases between them. DNA for the CDR3: TGTGCCAGCAGTTTATCCACAGGAAGGGATGGCTACACCTTC. Translated: CASSLSTGRDGYTF.

In this sample, this clone turned up once. The rearrangement links TRBV19 to TRBJ2-5; a weak D match, TRBD1 (6 bases). Germline lookup yields CDR1 LNHDA and CDR2 SQIVND (reference sequence). CDR3 length: 14 residues. Trimming removed 3 bases from V and 1 base from J, with 9 bases in between. The CDR3 here is CASSIGQLQETQYF. CDR3 DNA: TGTGCCAGTAGTATCGGACAGCTCCAAGAGACCCAGTACTTC.

As for this clone: The CDR3 carries no conserved terminal phenylalanine or tryptophan, so it likely arises from a read error. The chain carries TRBV6-5 and TRBJ1-1, with D possibly matching TRBD1 (6 bases). CDR1 MNHEY and CDR2 SVGAGI come from the germline V gene. V was shortened by 2 bases and J by 2 bases, with 12 bases between the two germline ends. The CDR3 is 15 amino acids. CDR3 DNA sequence: TGTGCCAGCAGTTACAACCGGGGGGCCAACACTGAAGCTTTCCTT. Amino acid sequence: CASSYNRGANTEAFL.

The rearrangement joins TRBV29-1 to TRBJ2-7, with a possible D match to TRBD2 (5 bases). CDR1 is SQVTM, CDR2 ANQGSEA, per germline. V was cut by 1 base and J by 4 bases, with 11 bases left in between. This CDR3 is 13 amino acids long. CDR3 protein: CSVEAEDLYEQYF. CDR3 nucleotide sequence: TGCAGCGTTGAAGCGGAGGACCTATACGAGCAGTACTTC.

The chain uses TRBV6-5 and TRBJ2-7, with 10 bases that match TRBD1. The V segment lost 5 bases and the J segment 4 bases; nucleotides outside the gene matches: 5. CDR3 length: 14 amino acids. The germline V gene encodes CDR1 MNHEY and CDR2 SVGAGI. The CDR3 is CASSNGQGGYEQYF. In nucleotides, the CDR3 is TGTGCCAGCAGTAACGGACAGGGGGGGTACGAGCAGTACTTC.

V is TRBV7-6 and J is TRBJ2-7; D is unclear. This CDR3 has 12 amino acids. CDR1 is SGHVS, CDR2 FNYEAQ, per germline. V lost 2 bases to trimming and J lost 3 bases, with 5 bases between them. CDR3 amino acids: CASSLNYYEQYF. The CDR3 bases are TGTGCCAGCAGCTTAAACTACTACGAGCAGTACTTC.

The chain combines TRBV18 with TRBJ2-5, with 8 nucleotides matching TRBD2. CDR1 is KGHSH, CDR2 LQKENI, per germline. The CDR3 consists of 14 residues. The V and J ends lost 3 bases and 2 bases, in that order; junction bases with no gene match: 2. CDR3 in amino acids: CASSPVAGQETQYF. For the CDR3, the DNA is TGTGCCAGCTCACCCGTAGCGGGACAAGAGACCCAGTACTTC.